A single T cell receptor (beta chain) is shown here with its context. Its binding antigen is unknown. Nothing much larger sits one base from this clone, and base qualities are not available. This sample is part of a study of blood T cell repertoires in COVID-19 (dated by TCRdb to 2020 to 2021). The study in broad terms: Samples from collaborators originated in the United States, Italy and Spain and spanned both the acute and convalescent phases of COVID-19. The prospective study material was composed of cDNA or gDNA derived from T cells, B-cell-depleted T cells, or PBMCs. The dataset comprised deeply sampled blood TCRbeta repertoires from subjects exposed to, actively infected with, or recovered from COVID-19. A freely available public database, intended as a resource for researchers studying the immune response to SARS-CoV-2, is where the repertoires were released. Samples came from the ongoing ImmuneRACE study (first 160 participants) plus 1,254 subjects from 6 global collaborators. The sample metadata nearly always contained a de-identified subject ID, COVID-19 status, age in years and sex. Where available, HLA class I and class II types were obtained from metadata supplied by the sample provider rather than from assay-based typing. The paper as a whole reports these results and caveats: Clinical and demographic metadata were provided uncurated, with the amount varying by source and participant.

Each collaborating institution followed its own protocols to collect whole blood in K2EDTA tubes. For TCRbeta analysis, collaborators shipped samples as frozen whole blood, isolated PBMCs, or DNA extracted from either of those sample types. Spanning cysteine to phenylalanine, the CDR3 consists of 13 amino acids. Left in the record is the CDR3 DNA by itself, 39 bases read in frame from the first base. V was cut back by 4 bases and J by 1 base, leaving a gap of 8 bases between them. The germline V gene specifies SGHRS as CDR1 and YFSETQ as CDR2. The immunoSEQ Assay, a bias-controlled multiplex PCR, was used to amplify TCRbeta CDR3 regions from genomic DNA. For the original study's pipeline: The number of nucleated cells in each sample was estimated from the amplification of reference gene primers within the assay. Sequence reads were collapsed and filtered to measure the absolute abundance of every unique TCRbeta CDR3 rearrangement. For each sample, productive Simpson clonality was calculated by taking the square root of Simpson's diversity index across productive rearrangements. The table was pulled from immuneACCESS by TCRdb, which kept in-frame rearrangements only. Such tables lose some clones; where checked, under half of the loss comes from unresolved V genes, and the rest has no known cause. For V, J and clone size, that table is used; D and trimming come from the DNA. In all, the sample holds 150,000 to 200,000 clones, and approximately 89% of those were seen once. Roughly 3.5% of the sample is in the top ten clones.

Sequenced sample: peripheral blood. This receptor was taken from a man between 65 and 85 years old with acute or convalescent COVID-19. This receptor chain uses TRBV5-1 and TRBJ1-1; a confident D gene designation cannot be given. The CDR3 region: CASSLDWNTEAFF. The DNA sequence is TGCGCCAGCAGCCTAGACTGGAACACTGAAGCTTTCTTT.